Presented here are 16 T cell receptor beta chains from one specimen sequenced in a study of blood T cell repertoires in COVID-19. Only in-frame clones appear in the TCRdb table, and some are missing; sequencing was by immunoSEQ multiplex PCR. The profile shows roughly 300,000 clones, about 90% of them singletons. The sequenced material came from PBMCs or T cells enriched from blood (not recorded which). The receptors originated from a woman aged 25 to 39 who had recovered from COVID-19.

The CDR3 sequence: CASSEDSQPQHF. CDR3 sequence (DNA): TGTGCCAGCAGTGAGGACTCCCAGCCCCAGCATTTT. The V call is TRBV2, the J call TRBJ1-5; D uncertain. CDR3 length: 12 amino acids. In germline, CDR1 is SNHLY, CDR2 FYNNEI. Trimming took 3 bases from V and 7 from J, leaving 7 bases between them.

The chain uses TRBV30 and TRBJ2-6; 9 nucleotides match TRBD1. Germline CDR1 reads GTSNPN; CDR2 reads SVGIG (reference sequence). The CDR3 loop spans 15 amino acids. Trimming cost V 7 bases and J 4 bases; bases outside gene matches: 8. This chain's CDR3 is CASTQGAPGANVLTF. In nucleotides, the CDR3 is TGTGCCTCAACACAGGGGGCTCCCGGGGCCAACGTCCTGACTTTC.

The chain links TRBV18 to TRBJ2-1, with D uncertain. CDR3 size: 12 residues. Germline CDR1 KGHSH, CDR2 LQKENI. V dropped 2 bases and J dropped 12 bases, with 11 bases sitting between them. CDR3 loop: CASSPNQEMQFF. The CDR3 DNA reads TGTGCCAGCTCACCAAACCAAGAGATGCAGTTCTTC.

This clone was seen just once. The rearrangement uses TRBV13 and TRBJ2-6; TRBD2 might be the D (5 bases). Germline loops: CDR1 PRHDT, CDR2 FYEKMQ (reference sequence). The CDR3 is 15 residues long. Trimming removed 3 bases at V and 4 bases at J, with 10 bases between. CDR3 sequence: CASSFGGPGANVLTF. As DNA, the CDR3 is TGTGCCAGCAGCTTTGGAGGACCCGGGGCCAACGTCCTGACTTTC.

The rearrangement links TRBV3-1 (or the pseudogene TRBV3-2) to TRBJ2-5, with D hard to call. Germline V gene sequence: CDR1 LGHDT, CDR2 YNNKEL (reference sequence). V was pared by 0 bases and J by 5 bases, with 7 bases between. The CDR3 has 13 amino acids. As DNA, the CDR3 is TGTGCCAGCAGCCAAGATCCGCGGGAGACCCAGTACTTC. It yields the protein CASSQDPRETQYF.

This sequence joins TRBV5-1 and TRBJ1-2; the D gene is possibly TRBD1 (5 bases). The length of the CDR3 is 14 residues. Germline loops: CDR1 SGHRS, CDR2 YFSETQ. Deletions cut 5 bases from V and 0 bases from J, with 11 bases between. CDR3 in DNA: TGCGCCAGCAGGCCGGGGGAGGCTAACTATGGCTACACCTTC. Translating it yields CASRPGEANYGYTF.

The DNA of the CDR3 is TGTGCCTGGAGCACCTTCGGGACACCGAACACTGAAGCTTTCTTT. Translating gives CAWSTFGTPNTEAFF. The V call is TRBV30, the J call TRBJ1-1; D possibly corresponds to TRBD1 (6 bases). Germline assignment: CDR1 GTSNPN and CDR2 SVGIG (reference sequence). V lost 3 bases to trimming and J lost 1 base, with 15 bases between them. The CDR3 length is 15 residues.

This clone has a handful of counts. This chain connects TRBV3-1 (or the pseudogene TRBV3-2) to TRBJ2-7; no clear D. The CDR3 is 13 amino acids. With 1 base removed from V and 2 bases from J, the gap between germline ends came to 6 bases. Germline CDR1 and CDR2: LGHDT and YNNKEL (reference sequence). The CDR3 DNA reads as TGTGCCAGCAGCCAAGTTATAACCTACGAGCAGTACTTC. The encoded protein is CASSQVITYEQYF.

The chain is built from TRBV5-1 and TRBJ2-7, with TRBD2 matching over 11 bases. J was trimmed by 4 bases and V by 0 bases; bases with no gene match: 6. Per germline, CDR1 SGHRS and CDR2 YFSETQ. The CDR3 runs 16 residues. The CDR3 coding sequence is TGCGCCAGCAGCTTGGGACTAGCGGGGCCCCGGTACGAGCAGTACTTC. Its protein is CASSLGLAGPRYEQYF.

The chain couples TRBV11-2 to TRBJ2-1, with D tentatively TRBD1 (6 bases). CDR3 length equals 12 residues. Germline V gene sequence: CDR1 SGHAT, CDR2 FQNNGV. Trimming cost V 5 bases and J 10 bases, with 12 bases left between them. The CDR3 region is CASSIPGVEQFF. The CDR3 DNA is TGTGCCAGCAGCATACCAGGGGTCGAGCAGTTCTTC.

V usage is TRBV5-1 and J usage is TRBJ2-7; D gene uncertain. V was shortened by 4 bases and J by 0 bases, with 8 bases between the two germline ends. Germline V lookup: CDR1 SGHRS, CDR2 YFSETQ. This CDR3 contains 13 residues. DNA of the CDR3: TGCGCCAGCAGCCTCGGTGCCTCCTACGAGCAGTACTTC. Amino acids: CASSLGASYEQYF.

This chain joins TRBV14 and TRBJ1-1; TRBD1 matches at 8 bases. The germline V gene encodes CDR1 SGHDN and CDR2 FVKESK. The CDR3 runs to 15 residues. Trimming took 5 bases from V and 6 from J; bases not matched to a gene: 11. CDR3 region: CASSKRTGSIAEAFF. In DNA, the CDR3 is TGTGCCAGCAGCAAAAGGACAGGGTCGATCGCTGAAGCTTTCTTT.

The chain uses TRBV6-2 or TRBV6-3 and TRBJ1-1; 7 nucleotides match TRBD1. CDR1 and CDR2 from the germline V gene are MNHEY and SVGEGT. The CDR3 contains 14 residues. J lost 1 base, V lost 5 bases, and 4 bases had no gene match. The CDR3: CASSRQGSNTEAFF. The CDR3 DNA reads TGTGCCAGCAGTCGACAGGGTTCGAACACTGAAGCTTTCTTT.

This chain links TRBV5-1 with TRBJ2-7; tentative D call: TRBD1 (5 bases). Per the germline V gene, CDR1 is SGHRS and CDR2 is YFSETQ. Trimming pared 4 bases from V and 0 bases from J, leaving 17 bases between. CDR3 length: 16 residues. The CDR3: CASSGASGAGSYEQYF. Here the CDR3 DNA reads TGCGCCAGCAGCGGAGCTTCTGGGGCCGGCTCCTACGAGCAGTACTTC.

The genes are TRBV3-1 (or the pseudogene TRBV3-2) and TRBJ1-6, with D unclear. Looked up from germline, CDR1 is LGHDT and CDR2 is YNNKEL (reference sequence). This CDR3 has 17 residues. With 4 bases removed from V and 5 bases from J, the gap between germline ends came to 18 bases. The CDR3 is CASSPPVTRGDNSPLHF. The CDR3, as DNA: TGTGCCAGCAGCCCTCCCGTGACGAGAGGCGATAATTCACCCCTCCACTTT.

V gene TRBV5-1 combines with J gene TRBJ2-5; D may be TRBD1 (6 bases). The CDR3 consists of 15 residues. V lost 5 bases to trimming and J lost 5 bases, with 19 bases between them. Germline CDR1 is SGHRS and CDR2 is YFSETQ. CDR3 in DNA: TGCGCCAGCAGACCCGGGACGCAGGGGCGGGAGACCCAGTACTTC. Its translation is CASRPGTQGRETQYF.